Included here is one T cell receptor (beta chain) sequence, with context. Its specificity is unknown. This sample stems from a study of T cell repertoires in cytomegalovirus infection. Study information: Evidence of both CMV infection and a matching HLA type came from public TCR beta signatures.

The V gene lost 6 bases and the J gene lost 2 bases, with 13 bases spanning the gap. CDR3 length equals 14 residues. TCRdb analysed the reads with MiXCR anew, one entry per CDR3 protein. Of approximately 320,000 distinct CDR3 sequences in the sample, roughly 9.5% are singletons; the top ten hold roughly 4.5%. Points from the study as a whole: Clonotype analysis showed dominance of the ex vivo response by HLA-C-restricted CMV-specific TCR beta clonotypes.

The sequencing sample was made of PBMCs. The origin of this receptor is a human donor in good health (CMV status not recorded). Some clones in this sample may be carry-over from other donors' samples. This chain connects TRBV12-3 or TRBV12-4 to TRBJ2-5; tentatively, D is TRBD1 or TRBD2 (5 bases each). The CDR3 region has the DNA TGTGCCAGCAGCCTTACGGGGCAACAAGAGACCCAGTACTTC. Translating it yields CASSLTGQQETQYF.